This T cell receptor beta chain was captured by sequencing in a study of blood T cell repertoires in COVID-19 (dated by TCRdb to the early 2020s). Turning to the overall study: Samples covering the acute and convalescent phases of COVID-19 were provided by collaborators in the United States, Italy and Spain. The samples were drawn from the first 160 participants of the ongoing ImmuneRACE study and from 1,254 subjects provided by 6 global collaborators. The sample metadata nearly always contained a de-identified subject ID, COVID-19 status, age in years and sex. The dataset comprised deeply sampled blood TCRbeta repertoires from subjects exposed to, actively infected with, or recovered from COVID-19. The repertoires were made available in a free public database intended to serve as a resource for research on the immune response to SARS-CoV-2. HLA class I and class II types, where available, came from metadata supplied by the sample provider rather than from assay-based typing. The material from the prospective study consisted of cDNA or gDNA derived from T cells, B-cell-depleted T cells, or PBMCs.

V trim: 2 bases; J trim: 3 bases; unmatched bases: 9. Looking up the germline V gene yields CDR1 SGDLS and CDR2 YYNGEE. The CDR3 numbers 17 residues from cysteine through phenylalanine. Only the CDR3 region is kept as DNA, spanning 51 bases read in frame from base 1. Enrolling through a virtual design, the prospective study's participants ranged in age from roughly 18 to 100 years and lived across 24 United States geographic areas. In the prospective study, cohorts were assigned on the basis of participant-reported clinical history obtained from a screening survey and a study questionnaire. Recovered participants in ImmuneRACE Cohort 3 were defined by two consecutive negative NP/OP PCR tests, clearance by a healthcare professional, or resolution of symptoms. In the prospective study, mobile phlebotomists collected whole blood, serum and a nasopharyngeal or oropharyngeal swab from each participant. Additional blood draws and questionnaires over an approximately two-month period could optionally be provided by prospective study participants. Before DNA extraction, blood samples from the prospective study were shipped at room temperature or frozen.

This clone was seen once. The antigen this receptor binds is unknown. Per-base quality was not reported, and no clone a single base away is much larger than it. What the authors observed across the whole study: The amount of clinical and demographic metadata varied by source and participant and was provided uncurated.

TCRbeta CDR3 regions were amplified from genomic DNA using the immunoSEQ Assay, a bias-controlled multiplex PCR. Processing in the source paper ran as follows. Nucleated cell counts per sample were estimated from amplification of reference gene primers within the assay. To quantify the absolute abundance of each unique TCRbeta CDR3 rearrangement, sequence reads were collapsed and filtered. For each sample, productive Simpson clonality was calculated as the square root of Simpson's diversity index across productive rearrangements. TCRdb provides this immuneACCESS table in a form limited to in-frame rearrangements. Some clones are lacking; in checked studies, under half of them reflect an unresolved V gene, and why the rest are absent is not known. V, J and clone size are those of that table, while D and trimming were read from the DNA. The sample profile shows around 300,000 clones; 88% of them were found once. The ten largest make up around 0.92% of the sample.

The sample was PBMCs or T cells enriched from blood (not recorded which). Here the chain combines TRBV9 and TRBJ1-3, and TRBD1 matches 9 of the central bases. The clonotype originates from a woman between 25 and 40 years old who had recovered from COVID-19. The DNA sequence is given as TGTGCCAGCAGCGTCACCGGGACAGGGAGTTTTGGAAACACCATATATTTT. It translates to CASSVTGTGSFGNTIYF. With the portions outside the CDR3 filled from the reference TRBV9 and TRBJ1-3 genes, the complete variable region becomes DSGVTQTPKHLITATGQRVTLRCSPRSGDLSVYWYQQSLDQGLQFLIQYYNGEERAKGNILERFSAQQFPDLHSELNLSSLELGDSALYFCASSVTGTGSFGNTIYFGEGSWLTVV.